This entry lists 23 T cell receptor beta chains sequenced from one sample in a study of blood T cell repertoires in COVID-19. Sequencing was performed with immunoSEQ multiplex PCR; in TCRdb, only in-frame clones are kept and a portion is missing. The data contain about 170,000 clones, approximately 83% of them seen just once; the ten biggest clones take up roughly 2.9%. The sequenced sample was peripheral blood. The receptors come from a woman aged 55-75 years with acute or convalescent COVID-19.

The chain links TRBV27 to TRBJ2-3; TRBD2 aligns across 11 bases. The germline CDR1 and CDR2 sequences are MNHEY and SMNVEV (reference sequence). The ends lost 1 base at V and 8 bases at J; junction bases unmatched: 23. This CDR3 contains 21 residues. The CDR3 here is CASSLFPLAGALSGDIVTQYF. CDR3 nucleotide sequence: TGTGCCAGCAGTTTATTCCCACTAGCGGGGGCCCTATCGGGAGACATCGTTACGCAGTATTTT.

The CDR3 sequence: CASSSYTGGTNEKLFF. In DNA form, the CDR3 reads TGTGCCAGCAGTTCCTATACAGGGGGGACTAATGAAAAACTGTTTTTT. The rearrangement links TRBV28 to TRBJ1-4, with 8 bases lining up with TRBD1. Losses at the gene ends were 4 bases for V and 2 bases for J; bases not matched to a gene: 6. This CDR3 has 16 residues. From germline, CDR1 is MDHEN and CDR2 SYDVKM.

On this clone: This likely comes from a read error, as the CDR3 has no conserved phenylalanine or tryptophan at its end. The DNA is omitted, as the CDR3 cannot be located on it reliably, and the CDR3 follows TCRdb's listing. The chain recombines TRBV5-5 with TRBJ1-1; the table's D call, TRBD1, has no DNA check behind it. The CDR3 length is 12 residues, termini included. Looked up from germline, CDR1 is SGHKS and CDR2 is YYEKEE (reference sequence). CDR3 residues: CASSSGTGPISV.

This clone has only a few counts. The J gene is TRBJ2-7, the V gene TRBV18; 7 nucleotides agree with TRBD2. The CDR3 length is 15 residues. Per germline, CDR1 KGHSH and CDR2 LQKENI. Losses at the gene ends were 3 bases for V and 4 bases for J; bases not matched to a gene: 9. The CDR3 is CASSPRGGAIYEQYF. In DNA, the CDR3 is TGTGCCAGCTCACCGCGCGGGGGAGCCATTTACGAGCAGTACTTC. The full variable domain, rest sourced from reference TRBV18 and TRBJ2-7, is NAGVMQNPRHLVRRRGQEARLRCSPMKGHSHVYWYRQLPEEGLKFMVYLQKENIIDESGMPKERFSAEFPKEGPSILRIQQVVRGDSAAYFCASSPRGGAIYEQYFGPGTRLTVT.

The rearrangement links TRBV25-1 to TRBJ2-2; D possibly corresponds to TRBD2 (5 bases). The V gene's germline CDR1 is MGHDK and CDR2 SYGVNS. The CDR3 is made up of 15 amino acids. V was pared by 1 base and J by 3 bases, with 9 bases between. CDR3 sequence (DNA): TGTGCCAGCAGTGAATTAAACGGGGACACCGGGGAGCTGTTTTTT. It encodes CASSELNGDTGELFF.

The chain employs TRBV7-2 and TRBJ1-2, with TRBD1 as a possible D gene (5 bases). Trimming took off 5 bases at V and 7 bases at J, with 11 bases between the two ends. The CDR3 consists of 12 residues. The germline gives CDR1 SGHTA, CDR2 FQGNSA. The CDR3 loop is CASSTRQSGYTF. CDR3 bases: TGTGCCAGCAGCACACGACAGAGTGGCTACACCTTC.

The chain combines TRBV5-4 with TRBJ2-7; tentative D call: TRBD1 (6 bases). CDR3 length equals 14 residues. Germline V gene sequence: CDR1 SGHNT, CDR2 YYREEE (reference sequence). V was trimmed by 4 bases and J by 2 bases, leaving 13 bases between them. CDR3 DNA: TGTGCCAGCAGCGTTGACAGGTTAACCTACGAGCAGTACTTC. It encodes CASSVDRLTYEQYF.

In DNA, the CDR3 is TGCAGCGTTGCCCGGGGTAGCACAGATACGCAGTATTTT. It yields the protein CSVARGSTDTQYF. The chain uses TRBV29-1 and TRBJ2-3; a weak D match, TRBD2 (5 bases). V lost 4 bases, J lost 0 bases, and 8 bases lay in between. Germline V gene sequence: CDR1 SQVTM, CDR2 ANQGSEA. The CDR3 covers 13 residues.

The chain is built from TRBV6-1 and TRBJ1-5, with no clear D. This CDR3 has 14 residues. The germline V and J ends were trimmed by 2 bases and 5 bases, with 10 bases remaining between them. Germline-derived CDR1 and CDR2 are MNHNS and SASEGT. As DNA, the CDR3 is TGTGCCAGCAGTGAAACCCAGGACTATCAGCCCCAGCATTTT. This codes for CASSETQDYQPQHF.

This sequence joins TRBV14 and TRBJ1-1; D is possibly TRBD1 (6 bases). The CDR3 covers 11 residues. Trimming removed 6 bases from V and 11 bases from J, with 13 bases in between. Germline V gene sequence: CDR1 SGHDN, CDR2 FVKESK. The CDR3 DNA sequence: TGTGCCAGCAGATCAGGGGCCCGCGCTTTCTTT. Its translation: CASRSGARAFF.

This clone has only one observation. The chain recombines TRBV18 with TRBJ1-1, with 8 positions matching TRBD1. Germline CDR1 reads KGHSH; CDR2 reads LQKENI. This CDR3 has 14 residues. V lost 6 bases and J lost 4; bases outside the gene matches: 7. The CDR3 DNA reads as TGTGCCAGCTCCCCGGACAGGGCGGGCACTGAAGCTTTCTTT. Amino acid sequence: CASSPDRAGTEAFF.

The chain combines TRBV6-2 or TRBV6-3 with TRBJ1-4, with D unclear. CDR1 is MNHEY and CDR2 is SVGEGT in the germline V gene. The CDR3 is 15 amino acids. The V end lost 5 bases, the J end lost 8 bases, and 18 bases lay between the germline ends. The CDR3 DNA reads TGTGCCAGCAGTGGCTCGATAGACCGAGGGGAAAAACTGTTTTTT. This codes for CASSGSIDRGEKLFF.

The chain uses TRBV27 and TRBJ2-2, with no clear D. V dropped 3 bases and J dropped 7 bases, with 6 bases sitting between them. The CDR3 spans 12 residues. Germline V gives CDR1 MNHEY, CDR2 SMNVEV (reference sequence). CDR3 protein: CASSFQIGELFF. In nucleotides, the CDR3 is TGTGCCAGCAGTTTTCAGATCGGGGAGCTGTTTTTT.

As concerns this clone: One end of the junction is discordant with germline, which a read error may explain. The chain recombines TRBV7-2 with TRBJ1-1; D gene uncertain. CDR1 and CDR2 (germline): SGHTA, FQGNSA. The CDR3 is 13 amino acids. The CDR3 spells CASSLVGNSEAFF. The CDR3 DNA is TGTGCCAGCAGCTTAGTAGGCAACAGTGAAGCTTTCTTT.

This chain connects TRBV19 to TRBJ1-4; possibly TRBD1 for D (5 bases). The CDR3 runs to 15 residues. V lost 5 bases and J lost 8, with 18 bases in between. Germline V gene lookup returns CDR1 LNHDA and CDR2 SQIVND (reference sequence). The CDR3 region is CASSQDSSPWEKLFF. The CDR3 DNA reads TGTGCCAGTAGTCAAGACAGCAGTCCGTGGGAAAAACTGTTTTTT.

V gene TRBV28 combines with J gene TRBJ1-6; D remains ambiguous. V was trimmed by 4 bases and J by 11 bases, leaving 6 bases between them. The CDR3 runs 11 residues. CDR1 and CDR2 (germline): MDHEN, SYDVKM. CDR3 amino acids: CASSSLAPLHF. In nucleotides, the CDR3 is TGTGCCAGCAGTTCACTAGCACCCCTCCACTTT.

The chain joins TRBV18 to TRBJ1-1; D gene ambiguous. CDR1 and CDR2 from the germline V gene are KGHSH and LQKENI. Trimming cost V 5 bases and J 3 bases, with 13 bases left between them. The CDR3 loop spans 14 amino acids. The CDR3, as DNA: TGTGCCAGCTCAGCCGCGGGCGGGGACACTGAAGCTTTCTTT. Its translation: CASSAAGGDTEAFF.

The chain uses TRBV29-1 and TRBJ2-2; 7 bases fit TRBD1. Trimming removed 4 bases from V and 1 base from J; junction bases left unmatched: 6. Per germline, CDR1 SQVTM and CDR2 ANQGSEA. The CDR3 has 15 residues. The CDR3 protein is CSVGDSLLNTGELFF. CDR3 nucleotide sequence: TGCAGCGTTGGGGACAGCCTACTGAACACCGGGGAGCTGTTTTTT.

Here the CDR3 DNA reads TGTGCCAGCAGCTTACGTCGACGGGGGATGGCTGAAGCTTTCTTT. Protein sequence: CASSLRRRGMAEAFF. The chain has TRBV5-6 and TRBJ1-1; tentatively, D is TRBD1 (5 bases). This CDR3 is 15 amino acids long. Germline V gene lookup returns CDR1 SGHDT and CDR2 YYEEEE. Trimming stripped 2 bases from V and 6 bases from J, with 17 bases between.

This sequence joins TRBV6-2 or TRBV6-3 and TRBJ1-5, with D possibly being TRBD1 (5 bases). V was pared by 4 bases and J by 5 bases, with 12 bases between. This CDR3 has 14 amino acids. CDR1 is MNHEY and CDR2 is SVGEGT in the germline V gene. Written as DNA, the CDR3 is TGTGCCAGCAGTTCCGACAGTTGGTATCAGCCCCAGCATTTT. This encodes CASSSDSWYQPQHF.

V and J are TRBV5-4 and TRBJ1-1; 8 bases line up with TRBD1. The ends lost 4 bases at V and 4 bases at J; junction bases unmatched: 6. The CDR3 is 14 amino acids. Germline values: CDR1 SGHNT, CDR2 YYREEE (reference sequence). The CDR3 sequence: CASSLRQGRTEAFF. The CDR3 DNA is TGTGCCAGCAGCCTACGACAGGGGCGCACTGAAGCTTTCTTT.

The chain carries TRBV5-1 and TRBJ2-1, with TRBD2 matching 11 bases. The CDR3 is 16 amino acids. The V and J ends lost 4 bases and 6 bases, in that order; junction bases with no gene match: 9. Germline loops: CDR1 SGHRS, CDR2 YFSETQ. Here the CDR3 reads CASSVLAGGGGNEQFF. CDR3 coding DNA: TGCGCCAGCAGCGTCCTAGCGGGGGGCGGGGGCAATGAGCAGTTCTTC.

The rearrangement joins TRBV4-1 to TRBJ2-7; D remains ambiguous. This CDR3 comprises 13 residues. The V and J ends lost 4 bases and 2 bases respectively, with 9 bases between them. CDR1 and CDR2 from the germline V gene are MGHRA and YSYEKL. DNA of the CDR3: TGCGCCAGCAGCCCCCGACGGGCCTACGAGCAGTACTTC. Translation gives CASSPRRAYEQYF.